One and the same sample provided the 28 T cell receptor beta chains below, sequenced in a study of metastatic and nonmetastatic thyroid tumors. Until they underwent thyroid surgery, no patient had received any treatment. TCRdb re-called the PCR reads via MiXCR. The data contain under 45,000 clones, roughly 35% of them seen just once; the ten biggest clones take up roughly 22%. The sample consisted of tumor tissue. The source is a female donor with papillary thyroid cancer or a benign thyroid nodule (not recorded which). Some clones in this sample may be carry-over from other donors' samples.

This chain joins TRBV12-3 or TRBV12-4 and TRBJ2-1; 8 nucleotides line up with TRBD2. The CDR3 length is 15 residues. The ends lost 0 bases at V and 4 bases at J; junction bases unmatched: 2. The CDR3 sequence is CASSLARGVYNEQFF. The CDR3 DNA reads TGTGCCAGCAGTTTAGCGCGGGGGGTATACAATGAGCAGTTCTTC.

This chain connects TRBV12-3 or TRBV12-4 to TRBJ2-4; 9 bases agree with TRBD2. The CDR3 loop spans 12 amino acids. V shed 6 bases, J shed 15 bases, and the junction held 9 bases outside the gene matches. The CDR3 DNA reads TGTGCCAGCAGCCTTGGCGGGAGGGTTCGGTACTTC. As protein: CASSLGGRVRYF.

The CDR3 protein is CASSESAGYGYTF. CDR3 sequence (DNA): TGCGCCAGCAGTGAGTCGGCAGGGTATGGCTACACCTTC. The chain joins TRBV10-1 to TRBJ1-2, with D possibly TRBD1 on 5 matching bases. With 0 bases removed from V and 5 bases from J, the gap between germline ends came to 7 bases. There are 13 residues in the CDR3. Germline V gives CDR1 WNHNN, CDR2 SYGVQD (reference sequence).

V is TRBV4-2 and J is TRBJ2-5, with D possibly matching TRBD1 (7 bases). The CDR3 consists of 15 residues. Germline CDR1 reads LGHNA; CDR2 reads YNFKEQ. Deletions cut 4 bases from V and 5 bases from J, with 17 bases between. The CDR3 sequence is CASSPQEGAGETQYF. The CDR3 DNA follows: TGTGCCAGCAGCCCCCAAGAGGGGGCGGGGGAGACCCAGTACTTC.

This clone has just a few counts. V usage is TRBV7-9 and J usage is TRBJ2-7; TRBD2 aligns across 14 bases. Germline lookup yields CDR1 SEHNR and CDR2 FQNEAQ (reference sequence). This CDR3 region has 15 residues. After removal of 1 base from V and 5 bases from J, the junction contained 1 base not matched to a gene. The CDR3 sequence is CASSLGTSGRHEQYF. The CDR3 nucleotides are TGTGCCAGCAGCTTAGGGACTAGCGGGAGGCACGAGCAGTACTTC. Based on the CDR3 plus reference TRBV7-9 and TRBJ2-7, the full variable domain is DTGVSQNPRHKITKRGQNVTFRCDPISEHNRLYWYRQTLGQGPEFLTYFQNEAQLEKSRLLSDRFSAERPKGSFSTLEIQRTEQGDSAMYLCASSLGTSGRHEQYFGPGTRLTVT.

This chain links TRBV6-2 or TRBV6-3 with TRBJ2-7, with D unresolved. The CDR3 consists of 11 residues. V lost 2 bases to trimming and J lost 6 bases, with 5 bases between them. The germline V gene encodes CDR1 MNHEY and CDR2 SVGEGT. The CDR3: CASSYQTEQYF. The CDR3 DNA reads as TGTGCCAGCAGTTACCAAACCGAGCAGTACTTC.

This clone was observed once. CDR3 loop: CSAGQGVSNQPQHF. Written as DNA, the CDR3 is TGCAGTGCTGGACAGGGGGTAAGCAATCAGCCCCAGCATTTT. This rearrangement joins TRBV20-1 to TRBJ1-5; the match to TRBD1 covers 10 bases. The CDR3 has 14 amino acids. Germline V lookup: CDR1 DFQATT, CDR2 SNEGSKA (reference sequence). The ends lost 5 bases at V and 1 base at J; junction bases unmatched: 2.

The CDR3 DNA sequence: TGTGCCAGCACCTCCGACATTAGCTCCTACAATGAGCAGTTCTTC. The encoded protein is CASTSDISSYNEQFF. This chain links TRBV6-1 with TRBJ2-1; D gene uncertain. CDR1 and CDR2 from the germline V gene are MNHNS and SASEGT. The V gene lost 7 bases and the J gene lost 0 bases, with 13 bases spanning the gap. CDR3 length: 15 amino acids.

The V gene is TRBV5-1, the J gene TRBJ1-2; no definite D call. With 3 bases removed from V and 0 bases from J, the gap between germline ends came to 9 bases. Germline CDR1 SGHRS, CDR2 YFSETQ. The CDR3 consists of 14 residues. The CDR3 bases are TGCGCCAGCAGCTCTCAGGAAGCTAACTATGGCTACACCTTC. It is translated as CASSSQEANYGYTF.

The chain has TRBV2 and TRBJ1-2; TRBD1 aligns across 9 bases. The CDR3 length is 14 residues. In germline, CDR1 is SNHLY, CDR2 FYNNEI. After removal of 4 bases from V and 6 bases from J, the junction contained 6 bases not matched to a gene. CDR3 DNA sequence: TGTGCCAGCAGTGTAATGGACAGGGGTAATGGCTACACCTTC. This gives the protein CASSVMDRGNGYTF.

This sequence joins TRBV7-9 and TRBJ1-1, with 10 bases that match TRBD1. Germline CDR1 is SEHNR and CDR2 is FQNEAQ (reference sequence). CDR3 length: 13 residues. Unmatched junction bases numbered 5, after V lost 8 bases and J lost 5 bases. The CDR3 DNA reads as TGTGCCAGCGGGACAGGGGTGGGGACTGAAGCTTTCTTT. This sequence encodes CASGTGVGTEAFF.

In this sample, this clone turned up a few times. The V and J genes are TRBV6-5 and TRBJ1-1; unclear D gene. The V gene's germline CDR1 is MNHEY and CDR2 SVGAGI. V gave up 3 bases and J gave up 8 bases, with 16 bases separating them. The length of the CDR3 is 14 residues. The CDR3 sequence: CASSYQRSPVEAFF. DNA of the CDR3: TGTGCCAGCAGTTATCAACGGTCCCCAGTAGAAGCTTTCTTT.

The rearrangement joins TRBV20-1 to TRBJ2-7; 7 bases are shared with TRBD2. The length of the CDR3 is 16 residues. Germline assignment: CDR1 DFQATT and CDR2 SNEGSKA (reference sequence). Trimming took 2 bases from V and 2 from J; bases not matched to a gene: 12. Written as DNA, the CDR3 is TGCAGTGCTAGACCGTTAGAACTAGCGAAAACCTACGAGCAGTACTTC. Amino acids: CSARPLELAKTYEQYF.

This chain uses TRBV24-1 with TRBJ1-1, with TRBD1 matching 7 bases. With V trimmed by 2 bases and J by 1 base, 3 bases remained unmatched. This CDR3 spans 15 amino acids. Germline lookup yields CDR1 KGHDR and CDR2 SFDVKD. The CDR3 is CATSDSGTANTEAFF. As DNA, the CDR3 is TGTGCCACCAGTGATTCCGGGACAGCGAACACTGAAGCTTTCTTT.

V gene TRBV9 combines with J gene TRBJ2-7, with D hard to call. Trimming took off 3 bases at V and 7 bases at J, with 8 bases between the two ends. This CDR3 is built from 11 residues. Germline loops: CDR1 SGDLS, CDR2 YYNGEE. Here the CDR3 reads CASSGAEEQYF. DNA of the CDR3: TGTGCCAGCAGCGGGGCCGAGGAGCAGTACTTC.

This clone has a handful of counts. CDR3 nucleotides: TGTGCCAGCAGTAAGCCTCCTCAGCCCCAGCATTTT. Amino acids: CASSKPPQPQHF. The chain couples TRBV12-3 or TRBV12-4 to TRBJ1-5; D unclear. V lost 5 bases and J 6 bases, leaving 8 bases between the germline ends. This CDR3 has 12 amino acids.

This clone ranks as large. The CDR3 DNA is TGTGCCAGCAGTTTAAACCAGGGATACGTGGTTCAGCCCCAGCATTTT. It encodes CASSLNQGYVVQPQHF. The chain links TRBV28 to TRBJ1-5, with D possibly being TRBD1 (5 bases). Looked up from germline, CDR1 is MDHEN and CDR2 is SYDVKM. Trimming stripped 2 bases from V and 6 bases from J, with 17 bases between. The CDR3 has 16 residues.

The chain carries TRBV20-1 and TRBJ2-7; TRBD2 matches at 11 bases. V trimming: 2 bases; J trimming: 3 bases; junction bases outside the gene matches: 0. From germline, CDR1 is DFQATT and CDR2 SNEGSKA (reference sequence). This CDR3 has 13 residues. CDR3 in DNA: TGCAGTGCTAGAACTAGCGGGGGCTACGAGCAGTACTTC. Translation gives CSARTSGGYEQYF.

The rearrangement uses TRBV5-5 and TRBJ2-5; D ambiguous. The CDR3 spans 14 residues. The V gene lost 0 bases and the J gene lost 7 bases, with 13 bases spanning the gap. Germline lookup yields CDR1 SGHKS and CDR2 YYEKEE (reference sequence). CDR3 amino acids: CASSLALGVGTQYF. The CDR3 region has the DNA TGTGCCAGCAGCTTGGCCTTGGGTGTAGGGACCCAGTACTTC. Together with reference TRBV5-5 and TRBJ2-5, the CDR3 gives the full variable domain: DAGVTQSPTHLIKTRGQQVTLRCSPISGHKSVSWYQQVLGQGPQFIFQYYEKEERGRGNFPDRFSARQFPNYSSELNVNALLLGDSALYLCASSLALGVGTQYFGPGTRLLVL.

The chain carries TRBV6-5 and TRBJ2-1, with TRBD2 matching over 9 bases. The CDR3 covers 18 residues. V trimming: 1 base; J trimming: 3 bases; junction bases outside the gene matches: 10. Germline V gene sequence: CDR1 MNHEY, CDR2 SVGAGI. This CDR3 is CASSYLQGVAGDYNEQFF. The DNA for the CDR3 is TGTGCCAGCAGTTACTTACAAGGGGTAGCGGGAGACTACAATGAGCAGTTCTTC.

This clone was seen only a few times. The chain couples TRBV11-2 to TRBJ2-5; TRBD1 agrees at 9 bases. Germline-derived CDR1 and CDR2 are SGHAT and FQNNGV. Losses at the gene ends were 4 bases for V and 6 bases for J; bases not matched to a gene: 6. The CDR3 is 14 amino acids. CDR3 sequence reads: CASSSEQGAKTQYF. For the CDR3, the DNA is TGTGCCAGCAGCTCTGAACAGGGGGCGAAGACCCAGTACTTC.

This clone occurred many times. The chain employs TRBV6-1 and TRBJ1-2, with D uncertain. This CDR3 is built from 14 residues. From germline, CDR1 is MNHNS and CDR2 SASEGT. Between the trimmed V and J ends, which lost 6 bases and 7 bases, there was a span of 18 bases. In DNA form, the CDR3 reads TGTGCCAGCAGCTTTCGACAAGCCTCGGGTGGCTACACCTTC. This translates into CASSFRQASGGYTF.

The table lists this clone with a few counts. The CDR3 DNA is TGTGCCAGCAGTTCGACAGGCCGTACTGAAGCTTTCTTT. It encodes CASSSTGRTEAFF. The chain employs TRBV12-3 or TRBV12-4 and TRBJ1-1, with a weak D call TRBD1 (6 bases). This CDR3 has 13 residues. V lost 4 bases, J lost 5 bases, and 11 bases lay in between.

This clone was counted a few times. The chain carries TRBV6-2 or TRBV6-3 and TRBJ2-1, with D tentatively TRBD2 (5 bases). CDR1 and CDR2 (germline): MNHEY, SVGEGT. With 0 bases removed from V and 5 bases from J, the gap between germline ends came to 14 bases. This CDR3 region has 16 residues. The CDR3 sequence: CASSYSRGTLNNEQFF. In nucleotides, the CDR3 is TGTGCCAGCAGTTACTCTCGGGGAACCCTTAACAATGAGCAGTTCTTC.

V and J are TRBV30 and TRBJ2-7; 7 nucleotides line up with TRBD2. The ends lost 2 bases at V and 6 bases at J; junction bases unmatched: 10. The CDR3 contains 14 residues. Germline values: CDR1 GTSNPN, CDR2 SVGIG (reference sequence). The CDR3 sequence is CAWSPGLGIGEQYF. CDR3 DNA: TGTGCCTGGAGTCCCGGACTAGGTATCGGCGAGCAGTACTTC.

The chain has TRBV28 and TRBJ1-3; D is unclear. The CDR3 runs 14 residues. CDR1 and CDR2 (germline): MDHEN, SYDVKM. V lost 5 bases to trimming and J lost 0 bases, with 8 bases between them. The CDR3 here is CASSLHTSGNTIYF. In nucleotides, the CDR3 is TGTGCCAGCAGTCTACACACCTCTGGAAACACCATATATTTT.

The genes are TRBV27 and TRBJ2-7; a possible D gene is TRBD1 (8 bases). Deletions cut 6 bases from V and 4 bases from J, with 16 bases between. The CDR3 is 14 residues long. Looked up from germline, CDR1 is MNHEY and CDR2 is SMNVEV (reference sequence). The CDR3 DNA reads as TGTGCCAGCAGCCCGGACAGGGAGGGGTACGAGCAGTACTTC. This sequence encodes CASSPDREGYEQYF.

The count of this clone is one. V gene TRBV7-2 combines with J gene TRBJ1-5; D unclear. V shed 2 bases and J shed 7 bases, with 15 bases lying between them. This CDR3 is built from 15 residues. Germline loops: CDR1 SGHTA, CDR2 FQGNSA. The CDR3 region has the DNA TGTGCCAGCAGCTTATCTGAGGGCTCCCGGCAGCCCCAGCATTTT. Translated: CASSLSEGSRQPQHF.